A single sample gave rise to the 14 T cell receptor beta chains below, sequenced in a study of OX40 agonist ivuxolimab in advanced cancers. Profiling relied on immunoSEQ multiplex PCR, and the TCRdb table lists in-frame clones only, not all of them. The table lists around 23,000 clones, about 76% of them singletons. The sequences come from CD4+ or CD8+ T cells sorted from blood, collected in a trial of the OX40 agonist ivuxolimab. These receptors were taken from an adult with an advanced solid tumor such as melanoma, head and neck, liver or kidney cancer.

This clone was picked up one time. The rearrangement joins TRBV12-5 to TRBJ2-6, with 8 bases lining up with TRBD1. CDR3 length: 19 amino acids. The germline CDR1 and CDR2 sequences are LGHNT and FRNRAP. Germline trimming cut 1 base from V and 1 base from J; bases unmatched to any gene: 9. The CDR3 nucleotides are TGTGCTAGTGGTTTGGCCGAGGACAGGGATGAATCTGGGGCCAACGTCCTGACTTTC. As protein: CASGLAEDRDESGANVLTF.

This clone was observed a few times. V gene TRBV6-1 combines with J gene TRBJ1-5, with TRBD1 identical over 9 bases. The CDR3 runs to 15 residues. Germline V gene sequence: CDR1 MNHNS, CDR2 SASEGT. Losses at the gene ends were 7 bases for V and 4 bases for J; bases not matched to a gene: 8. CDR3 region: CASTGGQGLNQPQHF. The CDR3 DNA reads as TGTGCCAGCACTGGAGGACAGGGGTTAAATCAGCCCCAGCATTTT.

This clone was detected a few times. This sequence joins TRBV4-3 and TRBJ2-7; D is unclear. This CDR3 is 15 amino acids long. The germline gives CDR1 LGHNA, CDR2 YSLEER. V was trimmed by 0 bases and J by 3 bases, leaving 12 bases between them. This CDR3 is CASSQDKGDRYEQYF. The CDR3 DNA reads TGCGCCAGCAGCCAAGATAAGGGCGACCGCTACGAGCAGTACTTC.

This clone was recorded once. The genes are TRBV6-5 and TRBJ2-7; the match to TRBD1 covers 7 bases. The CDR3 runs 14 residues. CDR1 is MNHEY, CDR2 SVGAGI, per germline. The junction had 7 bases not matched to a gene; V was cut back by 6 bases and J by 2 bases. For the CDR3, the DNA is TGTGCCAGCAGCGACGGACAGGCTCCCTACGAGCAGTACTTC. Its translation is CASSDGQAPYEQYF.

This clone has a single count. The chain uses TRBV6-1 and TRBJ1-3, with D maybe TRBD1 (6 bases). Germline V gene lookup returns CDR1 MNHNS and CDR2 SASEGT. Deletions cut 3 bases from V and 7 bases from J, with 13 bases between. The CDR3 loop spans 14 amino acids. CDR3 in amino acids: CASSDQGLRNTIYF. The CDR3 coding sequence is TGTGCCAGCAGTGATCAGGGGCTCAGGAACACCATATATTTT.

V gene TRBV27 combines with J gene TRBJ2-1; tentative D call: TRBD1 (5 bases). V was trimmed by 0 bases and J by 7 bases, leaving 16 bases between them. The CDR3 consists of 16 residues. Per germline, CDR1 MNHEY and CDR2 SMNVEV (reference sequence). The CDR3 bases are TGTGCCAGCAGTTTATCCAGGAGTCTAAAGGGGAATGAGCAGTTCTTC. Amino acid sequence: CASSLSRSLKGNEQFF.

The chain is built from TRBV19 and TRBJ1-6; weak D call: TRBD1 (5 bases). V lost 3 bases to trimming and J lost 9 bases, with 12 bases between them. The CDR3 length is 14 residues. Germline CDR1 is LNHDA and CDR2 is SQIVND (reference sequence). The CDR3 sequence is CASSIGAIGSPLHF. CDR3 in DNA: TGTGCCAGTAGTATTGGGGCGATCGGTTCACCCCTCCACTTT.

This clone was recorded once. The chain couples TRBV14 to TRBJ1-4, with D maybe TRBD1 (6 bases). The CDR3 totals 15 residues. In germline, CDR1 is SGHDN, CDR2 FVKESK. The V gene lost 4 bases and the J gene lost 4 bases, with 13 bases spanning the gap. The CDR3 bases are TGTGCCAGCAGCCGTGGGGGGGCCTTTAATGAAAAACTGTTTTTT. Protein product: CASSRGGAFNEKLFF.

The chain couples TRBV28 to TRBJ2-7; no firm D call. Germline-derived CDR1 and CDR2 are MDHEN and SYDVKM. This CDR3 is 12 amino acids long. Trimming stripped 2 bases from V and 6 bases from J, with 8 bases between. The CDR3 DNA reads TGTGCCAGCAGTTTAACCGGGTTCGAGCAGTACTTC. The encoded protein is CASSLTGFEQYF.

This clone has a count of ten or more. The chain links TRBV5-1 to TRBJ1-1, with TRBD1 identical over 10 bases. The CDR3 consists of 16 residues. J lost 3 bases, V lost 0 bases, and 5 bases had no gene match. In germline, CDR1 is SGHRS, CDR2 YFSETQ. CDR3 in amino acids: CASSLGTGGPYTEAFF. Written as DNA, the CDR3 is TGCGCCAGCAGCTTGGGGACAGGGGGACCCTACACTGAAGCTTTCTTT.

This clone was seen a single time. The V and J genes are TRBV5-1 and TRBJ2-3; D assignment may be TRBD1 or TRBD2 (5 bases each). Trimming took off 2 bases at V and 11 bases at J, with 24 bases between the two ends. The CDR3 is made up of 16 amino acids. Germline values: CDR1 SGHRS, CDR2 YFSETQ. CDR3 amino acids: CASSFGTRSTDVEQYF. As DNA, the CDR3 is TGCGCCAGCAGCTTTGGGACCCGATCAACAGACGTTGAGCAGTATTTT.

The J gene is TRBJ2-5, the V gene TRBV5-1, with 8 bases that match TRBD2. The J call is in doubt because the DNA end fits TRBJ2-7 better. Germline CDR1 and CDR2: SGHRS and YFSETQ. There are 15 residues in the CDR3. CDR3 sequence (DNA): TGCGCCAGCAGCTTTGGTAGCGGGAACTCTTACGAGCAGTACTTC. As protein: CASSFGSGNSYEQYF.

The V gene is TRBV12-5, the J gene TRBJ2-2, with unresolved D. V gave up 8 bases and J gave up 2 bases, with 9 bases separating them. The CDR3 loop spans 13 amino acids. Germline CDR1 is LGHNT and CDR2 is FRNRAP. The CDR3 sequence: CASRISNTGELFF. The CDR3 DNA reads TGTGCTAGTCGAATAAGTAACACCGGGGAGCTGTTTTTT.

The chain couples TRBV7-2 to TRBJ2-2, with D hard to call. The CDR3 runs to 13 residues. Trimming cost V 3 bases and J 4 bases, with 6 bases left between them. From germline, CDR1 is SGHTA and CDR2 FQGNSA. CDR3 protein: CASSFKTTGELFF. DNA for the CDR3: TGTGCCAGCAGCTTCAAAACCACCGGGGAGCTGTTTTTT.